A selection of T cell receptor beta chains follows, all from one sample in a study of blood T cell repertoires in COVID-19. Libraries were prepared by immunoSEQ multiplex PCR; TCRdb keeps only in-frame clonotypes and omits some of them. Among some 80,000 clones listed, 88% were seen once. The specimen was peripheral blood. These TCRs come from a human donor in a cohort sampled during active COVID-19. The CDR3 runs from the conserved cysteine through the conserved F or W. A D gene is named only where the DNA matches it firmly. Clone size is stated in some rows and not others, as once, few, many or a class when expanded.

V gene	J gene	D gene	clone size	CDR3 DNA	CDR3 protein
TRBV14	TRBJ1-5	.	.	TGTGCCAGCAGCCAAGATCGAGTTCAGCCCCAGCATTTT	CASSQDRVQPQHF
TRBV27	TRBJ2-3	.	.	TGTGCCAGCGCCGGGACTTCTAGCACAGATACGCAGTATTTT	CASAGTSSTDTQYF
TRBV30	TRBJ2-2	TRBD2	once	TGTGCGTCGGCGGGGGGACTGAACACCGGGGAGCTGTTTTTT	CASAGGLNTGELFF
TRBV2	TRBJ1-3	TRBD1	few	TGTGCCAGCAACGAAGGACAGGCTCCGTACTCTGGAAACACCATATATTTT	CASNEGQAPYSGNTIYF
TRBV27	TRBJ1-1	.	.	TGTGCCAGCAGTGGCGGGGGGGGCCCCTACATGAACACTGAAGCTTTCTTT	CASSGGGGPYMNTEAFF
TRBV19	TRBJ1-2	.	.	TGTGCCAGTAGTATGCAGGGCCGGCACTATGGCTACACCTTC	CASSMQGRHYGYTF
TRBV3-1/TRBV3-2	TRBJ1-5	.	.	TGTGCCAGCAGCCGGGGGCCCTTTAATAGCAATCAGCCCCAGCATTTT	CASSRGPFNSNQPQHF
TRBV3-1/TRBV3-2	TRBJ2-6	TRBD2	.	TGTGCCAGCAGCCCATCTAGCGGGAGGGCCTCTGGGGCCAACGTCCTGACTTTC	CASSPSSGRASGANVLTF
TRBV19	TRBJ2-4	TRBD1	.	TGTGCCAGTAGGGGACAGGGTCGACCCAAAAACATTCAGTACTTC	CASRGQGRPKNIQYF
TRBV28	TRBJ2-4	.	.	TGTGCCAGCAGTTTATTGTACGCCAGTACCAAAAACATTCAGTACTTC	CASSLLYASTKNIQYF
TRBV5-1	TRBJ1-2	.	.	TGCGCCAGCAGCTTACAGGTTCCGGCTGCGAGATATGGCTACACCTTC	CASSLQVPAARYGYTF
TRBV28	TRBJ1-1	.	.	TGTGCCAGCAGCCTACTCTCACCGAACACTGAAGCTTTCTTT	CASSLLSPNTEAFF
TRBV5-1	TRBJ2-1	TRBD1	.	TGCGCCAGCAGTTTTGGGGACAGGGGTGTGCGGAATGAGCAGTTCTTC	CASSFGDRGVRNEQFF
TRBV2	TRBJ2-1	TRBD2	.	TGTGCCAGCAGGGATAGCGGGATTTACCCCCACAATGAGCAGTTCTTC	CASRDSGIYPHNEQFF
TRBV3-1/TRBV3-2	TRBJ2-1	.	.	TGTGCCAGCAGCTTGTCGGGAGATGAGCAGTTCTTC	CASSLSGDEQFF
TRBV7-9	TRBJ1-2	TRBD1	.	TGTGCCAGCAGCTTAGGGACAGGGGATGGCTACACCTTC	CASSLGTGDGYTF
TRBV9	TRBJ2-2	.	.	TGTGCCAGCAGCGTACTCCCCAACACCGGGGAGCTGTTTTTT	CASSVLPNTGELFF
TRBV5-1	TRBJ2-1	TRBD2	.	TGCGCCAGCAGCTTGGCGGCGGGAGGCCCCCCTGAGCAGTTCTTC	CASSLAAGGPPEQFF
TRBV7-9	TRBJ2-7	TRBD1	.	TGTGCCAGCAGCCGAACCGGGACAGGGGCCTACGAGCAGTACTTC	CASSRTGTGAYEQYF
TRBV2	TRBJ1-4	.	.	TGTGCCAGCAGTGAAGGTGTGGGGGCCACTAATGAAAAACTGTTTTTT	CASSEGVGATNEKLFF
TRBV6-1	TRBJ1-2	TRBD1	once	TGTGCCAGCAGTGAAGCGGGACAGGGGATGATCTATGGCTACACCTTC	CASSEAGQGMIYGYTF
TRBV7-9	TRBJ2-5	TRBD2	.	TGTGCCAGCAGCTTAGCGGGACTAGCGGGTCGGGGGCAAGAGACCCAGTACTTC	CASSLAGLAGRGQETQYF
TRBV30	TRBJ2-2	TRBD2	.	TGTGCCTGGAGTCGGACTAGTTTACCCACCGGGGAGCTGTTTTTT	CAWSRTSLPTGELFF
TRBV5-4	TRBJ1-4	TRBD1	.	TGTGCCAGCAGCTCCACCGGGACAGCAGAGGAAAAACTGTTTTTT	CASSSTGTAEEKLFF
TRBV6-5	TRBJ1-5	TRBD1	.	TGTGCCAGCAGCGCCGGGACAGATAGCAATCAGCCCCAGCATTTT	CASSAGTDSNQPQHF
TRBV9	TRBJ2-1	TRBD2	.	TGTGCCAGCAGCGCAGGGACTAGCGGATACAATGAGCAGTTCTTC	CASSAGTSGYNEQFF